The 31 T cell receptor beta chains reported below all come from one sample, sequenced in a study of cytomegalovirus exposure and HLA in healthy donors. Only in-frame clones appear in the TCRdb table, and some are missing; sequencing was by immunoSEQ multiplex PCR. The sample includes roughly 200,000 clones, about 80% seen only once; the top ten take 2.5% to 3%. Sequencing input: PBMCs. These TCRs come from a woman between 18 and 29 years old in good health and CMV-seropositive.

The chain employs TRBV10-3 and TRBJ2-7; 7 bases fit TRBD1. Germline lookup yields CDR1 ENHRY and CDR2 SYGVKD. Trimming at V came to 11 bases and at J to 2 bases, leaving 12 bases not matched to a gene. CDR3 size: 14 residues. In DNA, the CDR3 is TGTGCCCTCTCCGAGACAGGGAACCCCTACGAGCAGTACTTC. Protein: CALSETGNPYEQYF.

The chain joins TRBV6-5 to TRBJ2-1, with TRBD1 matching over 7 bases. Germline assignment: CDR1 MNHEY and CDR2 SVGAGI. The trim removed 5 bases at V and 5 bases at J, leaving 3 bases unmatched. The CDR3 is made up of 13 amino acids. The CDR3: CASSPGQHNEQFF. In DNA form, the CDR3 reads TGTGCCAGCAGTCCGGGACAGCACAATGAGCAGTTCTTC.

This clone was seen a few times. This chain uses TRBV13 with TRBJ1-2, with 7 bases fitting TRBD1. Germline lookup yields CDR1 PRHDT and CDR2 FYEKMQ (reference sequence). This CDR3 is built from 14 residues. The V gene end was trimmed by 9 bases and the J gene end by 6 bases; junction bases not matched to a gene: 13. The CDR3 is CASDSRGQRHGYTF. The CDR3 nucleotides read TGTGCCAGTGATTCGAGGGGACAGCGCCATGGCTACACCTTC.

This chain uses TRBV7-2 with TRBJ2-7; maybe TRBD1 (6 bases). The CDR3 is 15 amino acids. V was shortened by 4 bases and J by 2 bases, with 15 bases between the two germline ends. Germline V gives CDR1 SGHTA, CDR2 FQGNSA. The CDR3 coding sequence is TGTGCCAGCAGCTACGCCGACAGGTATCCCTACGAGCAGTACTTC. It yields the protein CASSYADRYPYEQYF.

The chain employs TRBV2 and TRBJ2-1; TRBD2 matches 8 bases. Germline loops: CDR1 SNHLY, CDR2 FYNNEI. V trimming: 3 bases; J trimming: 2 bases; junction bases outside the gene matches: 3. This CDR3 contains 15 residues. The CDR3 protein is CASSDAGGTYNEQFF. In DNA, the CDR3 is TGTGCCAGCAGTGACGCGGGGGGAACCTACAATGAGCAGTTCTTC.

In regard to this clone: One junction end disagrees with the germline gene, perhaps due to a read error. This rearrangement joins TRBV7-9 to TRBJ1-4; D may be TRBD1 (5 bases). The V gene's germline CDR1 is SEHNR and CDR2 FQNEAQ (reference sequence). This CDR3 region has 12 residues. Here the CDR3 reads CASSSPQGLFHF. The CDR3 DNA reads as TGTGCCAGCAGCTCCCCGCAGGGCCTCTTCCATTTT.

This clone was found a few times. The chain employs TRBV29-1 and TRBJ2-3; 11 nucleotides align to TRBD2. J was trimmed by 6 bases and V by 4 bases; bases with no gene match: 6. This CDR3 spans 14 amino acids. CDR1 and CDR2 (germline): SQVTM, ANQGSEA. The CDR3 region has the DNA TGCAGCGTTGGACTAGCGGGGAGGTCGGATACGCAGTATTTT. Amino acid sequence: CSVGLAGRSDTQYF.

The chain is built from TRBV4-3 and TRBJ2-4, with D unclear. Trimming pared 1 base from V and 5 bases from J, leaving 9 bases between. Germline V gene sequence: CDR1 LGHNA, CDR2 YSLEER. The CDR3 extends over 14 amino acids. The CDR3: CASSQARTENIQYF. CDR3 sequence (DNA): TGCGCCAGCAGCCAAGCCCGAACGGAAAACATTCAGTACTTC.

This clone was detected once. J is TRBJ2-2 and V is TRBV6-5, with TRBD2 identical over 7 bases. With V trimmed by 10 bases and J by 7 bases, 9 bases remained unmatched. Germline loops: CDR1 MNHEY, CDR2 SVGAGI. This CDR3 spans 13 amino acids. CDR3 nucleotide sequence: TGTGCCACCGGACTTGGGGGGGTCGGGGAGCTGTTTTTT. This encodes CATGLGGVGELFF.

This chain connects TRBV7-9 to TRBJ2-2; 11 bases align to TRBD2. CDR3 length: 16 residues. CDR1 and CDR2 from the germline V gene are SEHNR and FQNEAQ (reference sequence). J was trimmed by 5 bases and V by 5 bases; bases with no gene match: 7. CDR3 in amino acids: CASSITSGGQTGELFF. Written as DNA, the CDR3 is TGTGCCAGCAGCATTACTAGCGGGGGACAGACCGGGGAGCTGTTTTTT. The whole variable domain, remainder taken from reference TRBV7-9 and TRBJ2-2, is DTGVSQNPRHKITKRGQNVTFRCDPISEHNRLYWYRQTLGQGPEFLTYFQNEAQLEKSRLLSDRFSAERPKGSFSTLEIQRTEQGDSAMYLCASSITSGGQTGELFFGEGSRLTVL.

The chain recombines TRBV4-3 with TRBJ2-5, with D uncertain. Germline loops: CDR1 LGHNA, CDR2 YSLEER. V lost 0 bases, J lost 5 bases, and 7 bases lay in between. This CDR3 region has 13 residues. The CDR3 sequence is CASSQEVGETQYF. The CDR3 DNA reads TGCGCCAGCAGCCAAGAAGTCGGGGAGACCCAGTACTTC.

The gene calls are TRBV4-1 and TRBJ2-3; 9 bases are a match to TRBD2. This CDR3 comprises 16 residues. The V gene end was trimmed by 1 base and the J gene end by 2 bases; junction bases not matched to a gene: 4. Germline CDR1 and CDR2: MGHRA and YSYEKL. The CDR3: CASSQARGGSTDTQYF. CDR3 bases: TGCGCCAGCAGCCAAGCGCGGGGGGGGTCCACAGATACGCAGTATTTT.

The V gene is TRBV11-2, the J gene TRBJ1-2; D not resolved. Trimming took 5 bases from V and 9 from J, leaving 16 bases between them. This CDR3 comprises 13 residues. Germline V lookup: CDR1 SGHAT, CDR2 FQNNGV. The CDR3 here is CASSNPGSYRYTF. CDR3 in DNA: TGTGCCAGCAGCAACCCCGGGTCTTACCGCTACACCTTC.

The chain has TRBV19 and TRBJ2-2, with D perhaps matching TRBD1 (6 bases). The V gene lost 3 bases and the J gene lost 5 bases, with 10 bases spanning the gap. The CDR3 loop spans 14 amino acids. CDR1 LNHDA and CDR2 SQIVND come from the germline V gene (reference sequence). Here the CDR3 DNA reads TGTGCCAGTAGTATGGGGGCAGCAACCGGGGAGCTGTTTTTT. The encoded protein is CASSMGAATGELFF.

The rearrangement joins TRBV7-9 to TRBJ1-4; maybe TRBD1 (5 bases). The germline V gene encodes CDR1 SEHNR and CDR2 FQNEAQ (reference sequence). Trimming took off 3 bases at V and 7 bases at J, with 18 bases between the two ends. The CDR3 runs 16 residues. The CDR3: CASSLMGGTEGEKLFF. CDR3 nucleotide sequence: TGTGCCAGCAGCTTGATGGGCGGGACTGAAGGTGAAAAACTGTTTTTT.

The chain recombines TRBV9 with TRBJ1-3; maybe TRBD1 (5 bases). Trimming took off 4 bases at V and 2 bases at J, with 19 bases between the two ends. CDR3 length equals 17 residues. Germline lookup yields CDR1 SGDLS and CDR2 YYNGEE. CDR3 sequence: CASSLNLGGMTGNTIYF. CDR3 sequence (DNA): TGTGCCAGCAGCCTCAACCTGGGGGGGATGACTGGAAACACCATATATTTT.

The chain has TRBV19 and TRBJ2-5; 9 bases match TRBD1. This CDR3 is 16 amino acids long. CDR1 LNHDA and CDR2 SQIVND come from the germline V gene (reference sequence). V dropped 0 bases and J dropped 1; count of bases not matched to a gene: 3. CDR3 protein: CASSIDWTGAQETQYF. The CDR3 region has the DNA TGTGCCAGTAGTATAGATTGGACAGGGGCCCAAGAGACCCAGTACTTC.

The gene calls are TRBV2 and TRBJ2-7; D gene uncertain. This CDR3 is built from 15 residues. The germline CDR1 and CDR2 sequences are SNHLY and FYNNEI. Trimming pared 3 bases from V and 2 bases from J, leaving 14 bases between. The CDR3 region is CASSDSAARTYEQYF. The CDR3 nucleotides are TGTGCCAGCAGTGATTCGGCAGCCAGGACCTACGAGCAGTACTTC.

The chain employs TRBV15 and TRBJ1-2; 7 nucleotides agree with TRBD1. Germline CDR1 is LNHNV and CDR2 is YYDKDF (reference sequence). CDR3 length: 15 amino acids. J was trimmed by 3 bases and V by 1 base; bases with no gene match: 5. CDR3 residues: CATSRVGRGDYGYTF. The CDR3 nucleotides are TGTGCCACCAGCAGAGTCGGCAGGGGGGACTATGGCTACACCTTC. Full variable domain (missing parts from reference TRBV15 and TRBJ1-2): DAMVIQNPRYQVTQFGKPVTLSCSQTLNHNVMYWYQQKSSQAPKLLFHYYDKDFNNEADTPDNFQSRRPNTSFCFLDIRSPGLGDTAMYLCATSRVGRGDYGYTFGSGTRLTVV.

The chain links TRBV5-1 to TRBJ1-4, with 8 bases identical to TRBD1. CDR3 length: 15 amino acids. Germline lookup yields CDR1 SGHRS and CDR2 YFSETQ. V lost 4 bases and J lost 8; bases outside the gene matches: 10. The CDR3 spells CASSPTGQVYEKLFF. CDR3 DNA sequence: TGCGCCAGCAGCCCAACGGGACAGGTTTACGAAAAACTGTTTTTT.

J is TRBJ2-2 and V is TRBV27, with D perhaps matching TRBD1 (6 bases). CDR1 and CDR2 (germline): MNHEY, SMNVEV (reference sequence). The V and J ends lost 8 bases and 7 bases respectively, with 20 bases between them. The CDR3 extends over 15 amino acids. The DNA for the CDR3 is TGTGCCAGCGGATTCTCGGTCCAACAGGGCGGGGAGCTGTTTTTT. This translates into CASGFSVQQGGELFF.

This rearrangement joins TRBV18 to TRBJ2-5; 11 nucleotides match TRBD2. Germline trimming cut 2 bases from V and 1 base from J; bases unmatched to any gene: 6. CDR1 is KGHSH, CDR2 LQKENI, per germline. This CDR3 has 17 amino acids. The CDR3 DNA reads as TGTGCCAGCTCACCATTGGCTAGCGGGGGGCTCCAAGAGACCCAGTACTTC. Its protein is CASSPLASGGLQETQYF.

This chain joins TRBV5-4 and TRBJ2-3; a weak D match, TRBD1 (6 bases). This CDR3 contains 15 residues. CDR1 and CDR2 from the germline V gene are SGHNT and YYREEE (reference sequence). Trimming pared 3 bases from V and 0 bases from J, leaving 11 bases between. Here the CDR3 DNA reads TGTGCCAGCAGCTCAAACAGGGCGAGCACAGATACGCAGTATTTT. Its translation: CASSSNRASTDTQYF.

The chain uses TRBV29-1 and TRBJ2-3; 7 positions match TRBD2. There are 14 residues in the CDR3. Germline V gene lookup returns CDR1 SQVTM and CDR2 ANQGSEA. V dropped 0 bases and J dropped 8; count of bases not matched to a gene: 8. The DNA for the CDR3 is TGCAGCGTTGAAGAATTGGAGGGGAGGGGTACGCAGTATTTT. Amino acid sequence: CSVEELEGRGTQYF.

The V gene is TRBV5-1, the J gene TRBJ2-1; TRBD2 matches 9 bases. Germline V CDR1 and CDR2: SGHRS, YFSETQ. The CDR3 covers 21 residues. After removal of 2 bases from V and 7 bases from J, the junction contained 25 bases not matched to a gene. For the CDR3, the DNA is TGCGCCAGCAGCTTCGCAGCGGGGGGACCGAGCCGGGGCAATCCGGGGAATGAGCAGTTCTTC. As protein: CASSFAAGGPSRGNPGNEQFF.

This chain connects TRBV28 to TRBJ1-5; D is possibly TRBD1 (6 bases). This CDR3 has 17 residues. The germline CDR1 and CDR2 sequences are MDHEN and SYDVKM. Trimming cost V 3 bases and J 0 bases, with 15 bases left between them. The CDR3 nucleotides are TGTGCCAGCAGTTTTGGACAGATTCCTTATAGCAATCAGCCCCAGCATTTT. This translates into CASSFGQIPYSNQPQHF.

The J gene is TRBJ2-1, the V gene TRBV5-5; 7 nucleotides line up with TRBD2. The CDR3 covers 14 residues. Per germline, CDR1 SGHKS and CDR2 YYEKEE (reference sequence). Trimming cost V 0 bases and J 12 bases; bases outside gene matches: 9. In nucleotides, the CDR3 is TGTGCCAGCAGCTTGGCCCCGGGGGGACCAGGGCAGTTCTTC. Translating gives CASSLAPGGPGQFF. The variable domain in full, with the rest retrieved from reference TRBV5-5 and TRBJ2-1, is DAGVTQSPTHLIKTRGQQVTLRCSPISGHKSVSWYQQVLGQGPQFIFQYYEKEERGRGNFPDRFSARQFPNYSSELNVNALLLGDSALYLCASSLAPGGPGQFFGPGTRLTVL.

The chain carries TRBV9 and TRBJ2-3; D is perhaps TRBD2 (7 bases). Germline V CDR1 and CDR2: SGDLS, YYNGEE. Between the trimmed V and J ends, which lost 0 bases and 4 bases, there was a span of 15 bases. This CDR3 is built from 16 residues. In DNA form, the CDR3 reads TGTGCCAGCAGCGTAGTGCGGGGGCTCCCCCCAGATACGCAGTATTTT. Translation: CASSVVRGLPPDTQYF.

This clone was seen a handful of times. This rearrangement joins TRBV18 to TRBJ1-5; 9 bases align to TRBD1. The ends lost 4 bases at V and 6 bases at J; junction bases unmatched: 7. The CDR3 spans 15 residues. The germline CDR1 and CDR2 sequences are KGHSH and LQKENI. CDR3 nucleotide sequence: TGTGCCAGCTCACTGGGACAGGGCAGCGGTCAGCCCCAGCATTTT. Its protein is CASSLGQGSGQPQHF.

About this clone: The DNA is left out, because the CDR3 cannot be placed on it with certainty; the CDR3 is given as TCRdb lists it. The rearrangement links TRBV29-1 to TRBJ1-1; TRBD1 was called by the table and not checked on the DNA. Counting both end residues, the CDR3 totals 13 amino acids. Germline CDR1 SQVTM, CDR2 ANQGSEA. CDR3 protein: CSVVVGQGATGFF.

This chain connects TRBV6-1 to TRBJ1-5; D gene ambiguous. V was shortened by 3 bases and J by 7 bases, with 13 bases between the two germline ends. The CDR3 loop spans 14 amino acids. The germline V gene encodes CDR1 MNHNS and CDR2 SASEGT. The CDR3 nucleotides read TGTGCCAGCAGTGAGTCGGGGATAGGCCAGCCCCAGCATTTT. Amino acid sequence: CASSESGIGQPQHF.